A selection of T cell receptor beta chains follows, all from one sample in a study of blood T cell repertoires in COVID-19. Measured with immunoSEQ multiplex PCR; TCRdb has only the in-frame clones, and not every one. The repertoire consists of 100,000 to 150,000 clones, with 79% occurring once and the leading ten covering approximately 35%. Sequenced material: peripheral blood. The source is a man in his forties or fifties with active or convalescent COVID-19. Both conserved end residues are part of each CDR3. Fields, in order: D gene, clone size, J gene, CDR3 length, V gene, CDR3 DNA, CDR3 protein. A D gene is named only where the DNA matches it firmly. The listing skips clone size in some rows; elsewhere it reads once, few, many or a size class.

>-|-|TRBJ1-2|17|TRBV19
TGTGCCAGTAGTCCGCCCACCCTGAGAGGGAGTCGGTATGGCTACACCTTC
CASSPPTLRGSRYGYTF
>TRBD2|-|TRBJ2-3|17|TRBV10-2
TGCGCCAGCAGGGCGGGAGTAGGGTCGGGTTGGACAGATACGCAGTATTTT
CASRAGVGSGWTDTQYF
>TRBD1|-|TRBJ2-2|16|TRBV24-1
TGTGCCACCAGTGACTCCGGGACAGGGTTCACCGGGGAGCTGTTTTTT
CATSDSGTGFTGELFF
>-|-|TRBJ1-5|14|TRBV29-1
TGCAGCGTTGCCGTGGGGGGAAGGTTGCAGCCCCAGCATTTT
CSVAVGGRLQPQHF
>TRBD1|-|TRBJ2-7|15|TRBV6-5
TGTGCCAGCGCTCTCCGGGACAGGGGGTTGTCCGAGCAGTACTTC
CASALRDRGLSEQYF
>-|-|TRBJ1-4|15|TRBV19
TGTGCCAGTAGCTTACGGGTATCGCTACATGAAAAACTGTTTTTT
CASSLRVSLHEKLFF
>TRBD1|-|TRBJ2-7|15|TRBV5-4
TGTGCCAGCAGCGCCGGGACAGCGACTTCCTACGAGCAGTACTTC
CASSAGTATSYEQYF
>-|-|TRBJ1-1|15|TRBV27
TGTGCCAGCAGTTCGACGGACACCCCAGGCACTGAAGCTTTCTTT
CASSSTDTPGTEAFF
>-|-|TRBJ2-7|13|TRBV6-5
TGTGCCAGCGGGACATTGAGCTCCTACGAGCAGTACTTC
CASGTLSSYEQYF
>-|-|TRBJ1-2|11|TRBV20-1
TGCAGTGCCGGAGTTCTTAGCGGCTACACCTTC
CSAGVLSGYTF
>-|once|TRBJ2-1|10|TRBV20-1
TGCAGTGCTGTAGACAGAGAGCAGTTCTTC
CSAVDREQFF
>TRBD1|-|TRBJ2-7|15|TRBV6-1
TGTGCCAGCAGTGACGCCGGGACAGGGGTAGAAGAGCAGTACTTC
CASSDAGTGVEEQYF
>-|-|TRBJ1-4|12|TRBV28
TGTGCCATTGCCGGTTATAATGAAAAACTGTTTTTT
CAIAGYNEKLFF
>TRBD1|-|TRBJ1-1|10|TRBV29-1
TGCAGCGCCCTGACAGGGAAAGCTTTCTTT
CSALTGKAFF
>-|few|TRBJ1-2|13|TRBV6-5
TGTGCCAGCCATCTAGGGGGTAACTATGGCTACACCTTC
CASHLGGNYGYTF
>TRBD1|-|TRBJ2-1|15|TRBV7-6
TGTGCCAGCAGCCAGGGACAGGGGGACTACAATGAGCAGTTCTTC
CASSQGQGDYNEQFF
>-|-|TRBJ1-4|16|TRBV7-9
TGTGCCAGCAGCCCGGGACATCTTGCAACTAATGAAAAACTGTTTTTT
CASSPGHLATNEKLFF
>-|-|TRBJ1-1|13|TRBV3-1/TRBV3-2
TGTGCCAGCAGCCAGGACTATTACACTGAAGCTTTCTTT
CASSQDYYTEAFF
>TRBD1|few|TRBJ2-2|14|TRBV27
TGTGCCAGCAGTGCGGACAGGGTGGCCGGGGAGCTGTTTTTT
CASSADRVAGELFF
>-|-|TRBJ2-2|15|TRBV4-2
TGTGCCAGCAGCCAGCGGGACGGTGATACCGGGGAGCTGTTTTTT
CASSQRDGDTGELFF
>-|-|TRBJ2-5|17|TRBV5-5
TGTGCCAGCAGCGGGGTTCCCCGGACTGGGTACCAAGAGACCCAGTACTTC
CASSGVPRTGYQETQYF
>TRBD1|-|TRBJ2-6|19|TRBV7-2
TGTGCCAGCAGCCTACGGACAGGGGGGATGATCTCTGGGGCCAACGTCCTGACTTTC
CASSLRTGGMISGANVLTF
>-|-|TRBJ1-5|13|TRBV12-3/TRBV12-4
TGTGCCAGCCATAGAGAGGCCCATCAGCCCCAGCATTTT
CASHREAHQPQHF
>-|-|TRBJ2-1|13|TRBV6-5
TGTGCCAGCAGGACAAATTCCTACAATGAGCAGTTCTTC
CASRTNSYNEQFF
>-|-|TRBJ1-2|15|TRBV4-2
TGTGCCAGCAGCCAAGATGAGAGAGGGAACTATGGCTACACCTTC
CASSQDERGNYGYTF
>-|few|TRBJ1-2|13|TRBV12-3/TRBV12-4
TGTGCCAGCAAGTCGAGGGAGGTCTATGGCTACACCTTC
CASKSREVYGYTF
>TRBD1|-|TRBJ2-1|14|TRBV6-6
TGTGCCAGCAGTATTCTGACAGGGCACAATGAGCAGTTCTTC
CASSILTGHNEQFF
>-|-|TRBJ1-2|12|TRBV3-1/TRBV3-2
TGTGCCAGCAGCCAAGCGCGGGTTGGCTACACCTTC
CASSQARVGYTF
>TRBD2|-|TRBJ2-1|16|TRBV19
TGTGCCAGTACCATGCTCTCGGGAGGATCCTACAATGAGCAGTTCTTC
CASTMLSGGSYNEQFF
>TRBD2|-|TRBJ2-2|15|TRBV6-6
TGTGCCAGCAGTTTTACTAGCGCGAACACCGGGGAGCTGTTTTTT
CASSFTSANTGELFF
>-|few|TRBJ1-2|14|TRBV19
TGTGCCAGTAGTATTTTCACAAACGACTATGGCTACACCTTC
CASSIFTNDYGYTF
>-|few|TRBJ2-1|14|TRBV30
TGTGCCTGGAGTAGGTCAGGTTCTCCCCATGAGCAGTTCTTC
CAWSRSGSPHEQFF